Shown below are 21 T cell receptor beta chains from a single sample sequenced in a study of cytomegalovirus exposure and HLA in healthy donors. PCR used 60 Vbeta primers and 13 Jbeta primers. Data came from immunoSEQ multiplex PCR; TCRdb stores just in-frame clones and leaves some out. This table has approximately 140,000 clones, roughly four fifths appearing once. The sample comprised PBMCs. Receptors were obtained from a man aged 35 to 55 in good health and CMV-seropositive.

In its sample, this clone was seen a few times. The gene calls are TRBV6-5 and TRBJ1-2; 12 bases agree with TRBD1. V shed 8 bases, J shed 4 bases, and the junction held 8 bases outside the gene matches. The CDR3 is made up of 15 amino acids. Germline V gene data show CDR1 as MNHEY and CDR2 as SVGAGI. The CDR3 sequence is CASRGPGQGAYGYTF. The CDR3 coding sequence is TGTGCCAGCCGCGGCCCGGGACAGGGGGCCTATGGCTACACCTTC.

The sample holds one count of this clone. The V gene is TRBV18, the J gene TRBJ2-1; perhaps TRBD2 as D (5 bases). V was clipped by 5 bases and J by 0 bases, with 14 bases between them. The CDR3 extends over 16 amino acids. Germline CDR1 is KGHSH and CDR2 is LQKENI. For the CDR3, the DNA is TGTGCCAGCTCATTGAGGGCTACTAGCTCCTACAATGAGCAGTTCTTC. Residues: CASSLRATSSYNEQFF.

The chain couples TRBV10-2 to TRBJ1-4, with 9 nucleotides matching TRBD1. The germline V gene has CDR1 WSHSY and CDR2 SAAADI. V shed 6 bases and J 4 bases; nucleotides not matched to a gene: 3. This CDR3 has 14 amino acids. The CDR3 sequence is CASRADRGNEKLFF. The CDR3 DNA reads TGCGCCAGCAGAGCGGACAGGGGTAATGAAAAACTGTTTTTT.

The chain combines TRBV7-9 with TRBJ1-3; no clear D. V was clipped by 4 bases and J by 0 bases, with 10 bases between them. Per germline, CDR1 SEHNR and CDR2 FQNEAQ (reference sequence). This CDR3 region has 15 residues. CDR3 in DNA: TGTGCCAGCAGCTCGACGGGTTACTCTGGAAACACCATATATTTT. Its protein product is CASSSTGYSGNTIYF.

The chain joins TRBV4-3 to TRBJ2-7; TRBD1 aligns across 8 bases. CDR1 LGHNA and CDR2 YSLEER come from the germline V gene. V dropped 2 bases and J dropped 2; count of bases not matched to a gene: 5. This CDR3 spans 15 amino acids. The CDR3 protein is CASSQSPGQAYEQYF. The CDR3 nucleotides are TGCGCCAGCAGCCAATCGCCGGGACAGGCCTACGAGCAGTACTTC.

In its sample, this clone was seen once. The rearrangement links TRBV11-3 to TRBJ2-7; 9 nucleotides agree with TRBD1. Germline V gives CDR1 SGHNT, CDR2 YENEEA. The junction had 12 bases not matched to a gene; V was cut back by 5 bases and J by 7 bases. The length of the CDR3 is 15 residues. CDR3 in DNA: TGTGCCAGCAGCGCGGTGGGACAGGGATGGTGGGAGCAGTACTTC. It codes for CASSAVGQGWWEQYF.

The chain couples TRBV18 to TRBJ1-1, with 11 bases aligning to TRBD1. This CDR3 region has 14 residues. Germline V gives CDR1 KGHSH, CDR2 LQKENI. J was trimmed by 4 bases and V by 4 bases; bases with no gene match: 2. This chain's CDR3 is CASSRTGGPTEAFF. The CDR3 DNA reads as TGTGCCAGCTCACGGACAGGGGGCCCCACTGAAGCTTTCTTT.

This rearrangement joins TRBV9 to TRBJ1-3; D gene uncertain. Per germline, CDR1 SGDLS and CDR2 YYNGEE. This CDR3 comprises 17 residues. V shed 0 bases and J shed 7 bases, with 20 bases lying between them. The CDR3 DNA reads as TGTGCCAGCAGCGTAGTAGCGACGCCAGCTCTCGGGAACACCATATATTTT. Amino acids: CASSVVATPALGNTIYF. Full variable domain (missing parts from reference TRBV9 and TRBJ1-3): DSGVTQTPKHLITATGQRVTLRCSPRSGDLSVYWYQQSLDQGLQFLIQYYNGEERAKGNILERFSAQQFPDLHSELNLSSLELGDSALYFCASSVVATPALGNTIYFGEGSWLTVV.

The rearrangement uses TRBV5-5 and TRBJ2-2, with TRBD2 matching 9 bases. Trimming at V came to 5 bases and at J to 2 bases, leaving 1 base not matched to a gene. CDR3 length: 14 residues. Germline CDR1 SGHKS, CDR2 YYEKEE (reference sequence). The CDR3 spells CASRGTSNTGELFF. The CDR3 DNA is TGTGCCAGCAGAGGGACTAGCAACACCGGGGAGCTGTTTTTT.

This sequence joins TRBV7-9 and TRBJ2-1; the match to TRBD1 covers 8 bases. Per germline, CDR1 SEHNR and CDR2 FQNEAQ (reference sequence). This CDR3 is built from 16 residues. The V gene end was trimmed by 0 bases and the J gene end by 2 bases; junction bases not matched to a gene: 3. CDR3 DNA sequence: TGTGCCAGCAGCTTAGCCGGGACAGGAGCCTACAATGAGCAGTTCTTC. Protein sequence: CASSLAGTGAYNEQFF.

This chain links TRBV7-6 with TRBJ2-3, with 7 bases fitting TRBD1. V was pared by 4 bases and J by 5 bases, with 12 bases of the junction left unmatched. The CDR3 has 16 amino acids. Germline values: CDR1 SGHVS, CDR2 FNYEAQ. CDR3 DNA sequence: TGTGCCAGCAGCTCCCGAGGGGACAGACGAAGAGATACGCAGTATTTT. It specifies CASSSRGDRRRDTQYF.

CDR3 DNA sequence: TGTGCCAGCAGCTGGGGCTTAAGTAGGGTTGAAGCTTTCTTT. Translating it yields CASSWGLSRVEAFF. This sequence joins TRBV5-4 and TRBJ1-1, with D possibly TRBD1 on 5 matching bases. The V end was cut by 3 bases, the J end by 7 bases, with 16 bases between. Germline V gene data show CDR1 as SGHNT and CDR2 as YYREEE (reference sequence). The CDR3 is 14 amino acids.

This clone has a single count. V gene TRBV7-9 combines with J gene TRBJ2-2; D perhaps matches TRBD1 (6 bases). Trimming took off 5 bases at V and 1 base at J, with 20 bases between the two ends. Per the germline V gene, CDR1 is SEHNR and CDR2 is FQNEAQ (reference sequence). This CDR3 is 18 amino acids long. In DNA, the CDR3 is TGTGCCAGCAGCATCCTGGACTCCGAGGGGGAGAACACCGGGGAGCTGTTTTTT. Translation gives CASSILDSEGENTGELFF.

The gene calls are TRBV29-1 and TRBJ1-2; 7 bases agree with TRBD1. Germline CDR1 reads SQVTM; CDR2 reads ANQGSEA. The J segment lost 2 bases and the V segment lost 3 bases, leaving 0 bases of the junction unmatched. This CDR3 contains 12 residues. CDR3 nucleotides: TGCAGCGTTGACAGGGGGAACTATGGCTACACCTTC. This sequence encodes CSVDRGNYGYTF. The full variable domain, its missing parts supplied by reference TRBV29-1 and TRBJ1-2, is SAVISQKPSRDICQRGTSLTIQCQVDSQVTMMFWYRQQPGQSLTLIATANQGSEATYESGFVIDKFPISRPNLTFSTLTVSNMSPEDSSIYLCSVDRGNYGYTFGSGTRLTVV.

The chain has TRBV6-6 and TRBJ1-5, with 8 bases identical to TRBD1. Germline V gene lookup returns CDR1 MNHNY and CDR2 SVGAGI (reference sequence). The CDR3 spans 14 residues. V dropped 6 bases and J dropped 3; count of bases not matched to a gene: 4. The CDR3 region is CASRWTGPNQPQHF. For the CDR3, the DNA is TGTGCCAGCAGATGGACAGGGCCCAATCAGCCCCAGCATTTT.

This chain joins TRBV4-2 and TRBJ2-5; TRBD1 matches 12 bases. The J call may not be correct, given that the DNA end is closer to TRBJ2-7. CDR1 is LGHNA and CDR2 is YNFKEQ in the germline V gene. This CDR3 has 16 residues. The CDR3 nucleotides are TGTGCCAGCAGCCAAGAGGGGACAGGGGGCTTCTACGAGCAGTACTTC. Protein: CASSQEGTGGFYEQYF.

The V gene is TRBV5-1, the J gene TRBJ1-2, with TRBD1 identical over 12 bases. Germline assignment: CDR1 SGHRS and CDR2 YFSETQ. Germline trimming cut 0 bases from V and 8 bases from J; bases unmatched to any gene: 5. CDR3 length equals 15 residues. CDR3 nucleotides: TGCGCCAGCAGCTTGGTGGGACAGGGGGCTGGAGGCTACACCTTC. Amino acids: CASSLVGQGAGGYTF.

The genes are TRBV7-2 and TRBJ2-5; TRBD2 might be the D (7 bases). Trimming stripped 1 base from V and 5 bases from J, with 14 bases between. Germline V lookup: CDR1 SGHTA, CDR2 FQGNSA. The CDR3 runs to 15 residues. CDR3 bases: TGTGCCAGCAGCTTAGGGGGGGGAGGGGGGGAGACCCAGTACTTC. Its protein is CASSLGGGGGETQYF. The variable domain in full, completed from reference TRBV7-2 and TRBJ2-5, reads GAGVSQSPSNKVTEKGKDVELRCDPISGHTALYWYRQSLGQGLEFLIYFQGNSAPDKSGLPSDRFSAERTGGSVSTLTIQRTQQEDSAVYLCASSLGGGGGETQYFGPGTRLLVL.

About this clone itself: One junction end disagrees with the germline gene, perhaps due to a read error. J is TRBJ2-5 and V is TRBV9; the D gene is possibly TRBD1 (7 bases). Germline CDR1 and CDR2: SGDLS and YYNGEE. The CDR3 is made up of 15 amino acids. Here the CDR3 DNA reads TGTGCCGGCAGCGTAGGAGGGGGCGAAGGGGAGACCCAGTACTTC. It is translated as CAGSVGGGEGETQYF.

The chain joins TRBV7-3 to TRBJ2-7; TRBD1 matches 8 bases. This CDR3 has 12 residues. V was clipped by 5 bases and J by 5 bases; unmatched bases: 2. The germline V gene has CDR1 SGHTA and CDR2 FQGTGA. The CDR3 region is CASSPTGDEQYF. The CDR3 DNA follows: TGTGCCAGCAGCCCGACAGGGGACGAGCAGTACTTC.

The V gene is TRBV7-6, the J gene TRBJ1-2, with D hard to call. Looked up from germline, CDR1 is SGHVS and CDR2 is FNYEAQ. Trimming cost V 1 base and J 5 bases, with 8 bases left between them. The CDR3 length is 13 residues. CDR3: CASSLGTTYGYTF. The CDR3 DNA follows: TGTGCCAGCAGCTTAGGGACTACATATGGCTACACCTTC.